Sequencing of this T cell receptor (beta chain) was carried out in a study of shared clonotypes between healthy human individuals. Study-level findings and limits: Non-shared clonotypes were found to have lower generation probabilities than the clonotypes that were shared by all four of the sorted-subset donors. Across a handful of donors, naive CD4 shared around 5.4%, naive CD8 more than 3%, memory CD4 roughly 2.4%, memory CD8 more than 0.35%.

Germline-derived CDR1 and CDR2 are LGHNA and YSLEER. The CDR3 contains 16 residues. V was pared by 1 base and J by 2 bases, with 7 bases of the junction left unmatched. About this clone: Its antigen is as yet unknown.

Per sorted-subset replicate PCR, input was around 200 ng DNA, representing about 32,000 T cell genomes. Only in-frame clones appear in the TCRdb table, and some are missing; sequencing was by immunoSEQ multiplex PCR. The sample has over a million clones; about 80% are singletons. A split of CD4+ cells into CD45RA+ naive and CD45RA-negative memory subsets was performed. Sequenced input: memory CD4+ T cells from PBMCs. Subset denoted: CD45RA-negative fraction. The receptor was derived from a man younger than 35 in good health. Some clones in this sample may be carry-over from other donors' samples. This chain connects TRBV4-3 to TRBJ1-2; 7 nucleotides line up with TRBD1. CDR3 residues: CASSQGVQGLNYGYTF. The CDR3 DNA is TGCGCCAGCAGCCAAGGAGTACAGGGGCTCAACTATGGCTACACCTTC.